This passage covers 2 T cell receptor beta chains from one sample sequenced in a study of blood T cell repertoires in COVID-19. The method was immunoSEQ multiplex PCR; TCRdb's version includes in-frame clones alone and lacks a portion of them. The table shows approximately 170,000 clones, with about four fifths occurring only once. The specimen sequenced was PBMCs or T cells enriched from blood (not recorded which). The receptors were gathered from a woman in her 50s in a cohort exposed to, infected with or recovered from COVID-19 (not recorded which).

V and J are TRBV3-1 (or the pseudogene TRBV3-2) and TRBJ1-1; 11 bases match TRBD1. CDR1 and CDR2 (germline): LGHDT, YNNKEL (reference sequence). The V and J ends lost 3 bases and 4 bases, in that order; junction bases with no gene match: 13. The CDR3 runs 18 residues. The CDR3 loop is CASSQAGTGGFLSTEAFF. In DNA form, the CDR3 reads TGTGCCAGCAGCCAGGCCGGGACAGGGGGTTTCCTATCCACTGAAGCTTTCTTT.

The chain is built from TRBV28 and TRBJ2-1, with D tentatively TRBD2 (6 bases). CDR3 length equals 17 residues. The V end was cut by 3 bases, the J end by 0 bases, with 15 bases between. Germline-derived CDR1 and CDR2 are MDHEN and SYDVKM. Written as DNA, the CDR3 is TGTGCCAGCAGTTTTCCGACTAGGCGGAGCTCCTACAATGAGCAGTTCTTC. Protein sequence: CASSFPTRRSSYNEQFF.